A single T cell receptor (beta chain) is shown here with its context. Its target is not known. TCRdb re-called the reads through MiXCR, storing one row per CDR3 protein. The sample records hundreds of thousands of distinct CDR3 sequences, approximately 10% being singletons. This sample stems from a study of T cell repertoires in cytomegalovirus infection. Points from the study as a whole: HLA-C-restricted, CMV-specific TCR beta clonotypes were dominant ex vivo. Individuals carrying CMV plus the relevant HLA were identified by cumulative frequency of public TCR beta families.

The germline CDR1 and CDR2 sequences are SGHRS and YFSETQ. The V gene end was trimmed by 2 bases and the J gene end by 6 bases; junction bases not matched to a gene: 9. The CDR3 has 15 residues. The sequenced sample consisted of PBMCs. This sequence originates from a human donor in good health (CMV status not recorded). Some clones in this sample may be carry-over from other donors' samples. The chain joins TRBV5-1 to TRBJ1-2, with 8 bases matching TRBD1. The CDR3 DNA follows: TGCGCCAGCAGCTTAAGAGCAGGGGGCGATGATGGCTACACCTTC. It specifies CASSLRAGGDDGYTF.